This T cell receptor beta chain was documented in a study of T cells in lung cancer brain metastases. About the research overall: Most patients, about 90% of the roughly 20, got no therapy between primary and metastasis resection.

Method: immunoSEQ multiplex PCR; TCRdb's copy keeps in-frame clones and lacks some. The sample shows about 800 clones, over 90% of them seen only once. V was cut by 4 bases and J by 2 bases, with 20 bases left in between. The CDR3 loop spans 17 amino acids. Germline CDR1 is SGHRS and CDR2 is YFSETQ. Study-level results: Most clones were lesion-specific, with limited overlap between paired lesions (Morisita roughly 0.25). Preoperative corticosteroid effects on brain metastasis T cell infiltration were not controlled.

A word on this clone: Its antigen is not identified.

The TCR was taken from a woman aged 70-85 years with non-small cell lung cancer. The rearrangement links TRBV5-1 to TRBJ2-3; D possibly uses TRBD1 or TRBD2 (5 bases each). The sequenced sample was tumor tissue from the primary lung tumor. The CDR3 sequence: CASSLGLGDLITDTQYF. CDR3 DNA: TGCGCCAGCAGCCTCGGGCTTGGGGACCTGATCACAGATACGCAGTATTTT.